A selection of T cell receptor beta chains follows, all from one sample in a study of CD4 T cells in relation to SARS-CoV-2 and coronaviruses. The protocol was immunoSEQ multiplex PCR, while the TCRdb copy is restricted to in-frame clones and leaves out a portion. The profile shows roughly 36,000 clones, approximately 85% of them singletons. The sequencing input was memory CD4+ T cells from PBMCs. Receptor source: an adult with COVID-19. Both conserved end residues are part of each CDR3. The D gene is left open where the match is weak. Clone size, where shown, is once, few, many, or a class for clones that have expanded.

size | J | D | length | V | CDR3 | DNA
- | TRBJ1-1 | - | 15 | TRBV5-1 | CASSLEQTMNTEAFF | TGCGCCAGCAGCTTGGAGCAAACTATGAACACTGAAGCTTTCTTT
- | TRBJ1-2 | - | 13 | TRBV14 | CASSQETVYGYTF | TGTGCCAGCAGCCAAGAGACAGTTTATGGCTACACCTTC
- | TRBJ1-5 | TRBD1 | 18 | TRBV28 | CASLNPPGQGYVNQPQHF | TGTGCCAGCCTGAATCCTCCGGGACAGGGGTATGTCAATCAGCCCCAGCATTTT
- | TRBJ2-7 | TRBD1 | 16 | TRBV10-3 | CAISESTGQGLYEQYF | TGTGCCATCAGTGAGTCGACGGGACAGGGGCTCTACGAGCAGTACTTC
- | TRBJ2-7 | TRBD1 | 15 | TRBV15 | CATSTSQGESYEQYF | TGTGCCACCAGCACGTCACAGGGGGAAAGCTACGAGCAGTACTTC
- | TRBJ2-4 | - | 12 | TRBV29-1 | CSVEASEDIQYF | TGCAGCGTTGAGGCTAGCGAGGACATTCAGTACTTC
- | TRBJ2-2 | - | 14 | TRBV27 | CASSFGPITGELFF | TGTGCCAGCAGTTTCGGACCGATCACCGGGGAGCTGTTTTTT
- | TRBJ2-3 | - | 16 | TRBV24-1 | CATSEPGPSTLDTQYF | TGTGCCACCAGTGAGCCGGGACCGTCTACCTTAGATACGCAGTATTTT
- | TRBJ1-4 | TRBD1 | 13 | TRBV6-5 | CASSRKAGTGNIF | TGTGCCAGCAGCCGCAAAGCCGGGACAGGGAATATTTTT
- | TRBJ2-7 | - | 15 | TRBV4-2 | CASSRNGQTSYEQYF | TGTGCCAGCAGCCGCAACGGACAAACTAGCTACGAGCAGTACTTC
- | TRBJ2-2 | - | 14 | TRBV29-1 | CSVVGPADTGELFF | TGCAGCGTGGTTGGCCCGGCGGACACCGGGGAGCTGTTTTTT
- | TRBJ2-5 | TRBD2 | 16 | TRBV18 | CASSLNAGGPQETQYF | TGTGCCAGCTCTCTGAACGCGGGAGGGCCCCAAGAGACCCAGTACTTC
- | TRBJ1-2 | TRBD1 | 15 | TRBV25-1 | CASSARQGPSSGYTF | TGTGCCAGCAGTGCTAGACAGGGGCCCTCGTCTGGCTACACCTTC
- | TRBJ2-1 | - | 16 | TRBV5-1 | CASSPEGAGARWEQFF | TGCGCCAGCAGCCCGGAGGGGGCGGGAGCTCGGTGGGAGCAGTTCTTC
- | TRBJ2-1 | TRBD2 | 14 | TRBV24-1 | CATSVAGTYNEQFF | TGTGCCACCAGTGTAGCGGGGACCTACAATGAGCAGTTCTTC
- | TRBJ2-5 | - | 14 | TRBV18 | CASSPAGSRETQYF | TGTGCCAGCTCACCAGCAGGGAGTCGGGAGACCCAGTACTTC
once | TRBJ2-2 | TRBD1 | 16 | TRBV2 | CASRRGQGRNTGELFF | TGTGCCAGCAGGAGGGGACAGGGGCGAAACACCGGGGAGCTGTTTTTT
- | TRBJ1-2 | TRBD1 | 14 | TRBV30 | CAWTLGQGFGGYTF | TGTGCCTGGACGCTCGGACAGGGATTCGGTGGCTACACCTTC
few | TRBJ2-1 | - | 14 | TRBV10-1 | CASSESRGRGEQFF | TGCGCCAGCAGTGAGTCCAGGGGGAGGGGTGAGCAGTTCTTC
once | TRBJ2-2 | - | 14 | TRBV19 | CASSIEGRTGELFF | TGTGCCAGTAGTATCGAGGGACGCACCGGGGAGCTGTTTTTT
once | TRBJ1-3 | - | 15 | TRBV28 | CASSLNPTGRNTIYF | TGTGCCAGCAGTTTAAACCCGACAGGAAGAAACACCATATATTTT
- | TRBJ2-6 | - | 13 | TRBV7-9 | CAGVASGANVLTF | TGTGCTGGAGTAGCTTCTGGGGCCAACGTCCTGACTTTC
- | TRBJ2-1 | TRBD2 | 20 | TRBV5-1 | CASSLSKGTSGRASYNEQFF | TGCGCCAGCAGCTTATCAAAAGGGACTAGCGGGAGGGCCTCCTACAATGAGCAGTTCTTC
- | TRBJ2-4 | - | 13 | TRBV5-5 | CASSLGGENIQYF | TGTGCCAGCAGCTTGGGAGGCGAAAACATTCAGTACTTC